Listed here are 11 T cell receptor beta chains from one sample, sequenced in a study of tumor-infiltrating lymphocytes in primary liver carcinoma (dated by TCRdb to about 2017). The listed sequencing device is Illumina HiSeq 2500. TCRbeta-specific cDNA was reverse-transcribed from 500 ng total RNA using a constant-region primer and ProtoScript II reverse transcriptase. TCRbeta libraries were built with three nested multiplex PCR rounds, a slightly modified ARM-PCR procedure. Each of the first two PCR rounds ran for 10 cycles and used multiplex TRBV1-TRBV30 forward primers together with a Cbeta reverse primer. TCRdb's own reprocessing of the public reads used fastp at Q25 and MiXCR and kept productive beta chains. Each CDR3 protein gets just one entry, which takes the most common genes and DNA from the rows behind it. Present in this sample are 75,000 to 80,000 distinct CDR3 sequences, approximately 69% of which were seen just once. The ten largest clones capture about 25% of the sample.

Total RNA and DNA were co-extracted from 20-30 mg of bulk tissue with the AllPrep DNA/RNA mini kit, without cell sorting. Material for sequencing was tumor-adjacent normal liver tissue. These receptors came from a middle-aged man with primary liver carcinoma and hepatitis B virus infection.

Comment on this clonotype: One end of the junction does not line up with germline, which may come from a read error. This chain connects TRBV7-9 to TRBJ1-5, with D uncertain. Per the germline V gene, CDR1 is SEHNR and CDR2 is FQNEAQ (reference sequence). This CDR3 is 13 amino acids long. The CDR3 loop is CAGSGSITQPQHF. DNA for the CDR3: TGTGCCGGCAGCGGTAGTATCACTCAGCCCCAGCATTTT.

This clonotype was seen at least ten times. This chain joins TRBV12-3 or TRBV12-4 and TRBJ1-1; a possible D gene is TRBD1 (5 bases). Between the trimmed V and J ends, which lost 1 base and 1 base, there was a span of 7 bases. The CDR3 has 14 amino acids. Here the CDR3 reads CASSLGRENTEAFF. The CDR3 DNA follows: TGTGCCAGCAGTTTAGGCAGGGAGAACACTGAAGCTTTCTTT.

In the case of this clonotype: One junction end does not reproduce the germline sequence, and a read error may be involved. For the CDR3, the DNA is TGTGCCAGAAGCTTAGGCCGAGACACAGATACGAAGTATTTT. This codes for CARSLGRDTDTKYF. This chain connects TRBV11-3 to TRBJ2-3; D not certain. The CDR3 has 14 residues. The germline V gene encodes CDR1 SGHNT and CDR2 YENEEA.

The gene calls are TRBV6-2 or TRBV6-3 and TRBJ2-3; 12 bases map to TRBD2. The length of the CDR3 is 19 residues. The germline CDR1 and CDR2 sequences are MNHEY and SVGEGT. The V segment lost 7 bases and the J segment 15 bases; nucleotides outside the gene matches: 29. The CDR3 coding sequence is TGTGCCAGCACTTCATTAACCTTAAGACTAGCGGGAGACACAGATATGCAATATTTT. Protein: CASTSLTLRLAGDTDMQYF.

Points on this clonotype: One end of the junction fails to match germline, which may point to a read error. The genes are TRBV5-1 and TRBJ2-3, with D perhaps matching TRBD1 or TRBD2 (6 bases each). CDR3 length: 14 residues. Germline V gene sequence: CDR1 SGHRS, CDR2 YFSETQ. Here the CDR3 DNA reads TGCGCCAGCGGCTTGGAGGGGGGCTCAGATACACAGTATTTT. Protein: CASGLEGGSDTQYF.

To note about this clonotype: One end of the junction varies from germline; a read error may be responsible. The V call is TRBV11-2, the J call TRBJ2-1; 7 bases are shared with TRBD2. Germline CDR1 and CDR2: SGHAT and FQNNGV. The CDR3 length is 15 residues. Here the CDR3 reads CANSPVTSNYNELFF. CDR3 DNA sequence: TGTGCCAACAGCCCCGTGACTAGCAACTACAATGAGCTGTTCTTC.

The chain uses TRBV29-1 and TRBJ2-3; no definite D call. Germline V gives CDR1 SQVTM, CDR2 ANQGSEA. V was shortened by 8 bases and J by 0 bases, with 12 bases between the two germline ends. The length of the CDR3 is 13 residues. The CDR3 DNA follows: TGCAGCTTCCGGGCAGCTAGCACAGATACGCAGTATTTT. Its protein product is CSFRAASTDTQYF.

The chain couples TRBV6-6 to TRBJ2-1; D is uncertain. This CDR3 has 15 amino acids. CDR1 MNHNY and CDR2 SVGAGI come from the germline V gene (reference sequence). The CDR3 protein is CTISHGIYTLDEQFF. The CDR3 bases are TGTACCATCAGTCATGGGATCTATACCTTAGATGAGCAGTTCTTC.

This chain uses TRBV6-6 with TRBJ2-5; D is perhaps TRBD2 (5 bases). Trimming shortened V by 6 bases and J by 5 bases, and 16 bases separated the two germline ends. Germline V gene data show CDR1 as MNHNY and CDR2 as SVGAGI (reference sequence). CDR3 length: 14 amino acids. CDR3 in amino acids: CASSPSGSGETQYF. The CDR3 nucleotides are TGTGCCAGCAGCCCCTCGGGGTCGGGGGAGACCCAGTACTTC.

This clonotype showed up just a few times. At one boundary the junction diverges from the germline segment, which might be a read error. The gene calls are TRBV4-1 and TRBJ2-7, with 10 positions matching TRBD2. This CDR3 has 18 amino acids. The germline V gene encodes CDR1 MGHRA and CDR2 YSYEKL. CDR3 residues: CASSPNSPGTSVSYEQYF. CDR3 nucleotide sequence: TGCGCCAGTAGCCCGAATTCGCCAGGGACTAGCGTATCCTACGAGCAGTACTTC.

Details on this clonotype: The germline gene is not matched at one end of the junction; a read error may be the cause. This chain joins TRBV19 and TRBJ2-7; D remains ambiguous. CDR1 and CDR2 (germline): LNHDA, SQIVND (reference sequence). The CDR3 consists of 13 residues. CDR3: CANSTRAAHEQYF. Written as DNA, the CDR3 is TGTGCCAATAGTACCCGGGCCGCCCACGAGCAGTACTTC.